Given below is one T cell receptor beta chain in context. With 4 bases removed from V and 4 bases from J, the gap between germline ends came to 15 bases. Germline CDR1 and CDR2: SGHDT and YYEEEE. The CDR3 sequence is 15 residues long. The sample originates from a study of blood T cell repertoires in COVID-19. Turning to the study itself: Researchers got acute and convalescent COVID-19 samples from the United States, Italy and Spain. Sources were T cells, B-cell-depleted T cells, or PBMCs; the material itself was cDNA or gDNA.

Authors' data handling: Estimation of nucleated cell counts was performed using reference gene primer amplification. TCRdb's copy holds only in-frame clones and misses some; the assay was immunoSEQ multiplex PCR. D and trimming were read from the DNA, whereas the V and J calls and clone size are those reported in that table. The sample shows 63,000 or so clones, 82% of them seen only once. The TCR originated in a human donor in a cohort sampled during active COVID-19. The rearrangement joins TRBV5-6 to TRBJ1-3; weak D call: TRBD1 (5 bases). Sequenced material: peripheral blood. The CDR3 DNA follows: TGTGCCAGCAGCGAATTGGCCAGGGTCGGAAACACCATATATTTT. Residues: CASSELARVGNTIYF.